Following are 28 T cell receptor beta chains from one sample sequenced in a study of OX40 agonist ivuxolimab in advanced cancers. Libraries were prepared by immunoSEQ multiplex PCR; TCRdb keeps only in-frame clonotypes and omits some of them. The sample gives 65,000 to 85,000 clones, over 75% of which show up once; roughly 3.1% is in the top ten. The sample here was CD4+ or CD8+ T cells sorted from blood, taken in a trial of the OX40 agonist ivuxolimab. The origin of the receptors is an adult with an advanced solid tumor such as melanoma, head and neck, liver or kidney cancer.

The chain carries TRBV7-3 and TRBJ2-1; D gene uncertain. Germline loops: CDR1 SGHTA, CDR2 FQGTGA. This CDR3 contains 15 residues. Deletions cut 4 bases from V and 4 bases from J, with 14 bases between. The CDR3 region is CASSSLHGSYNEQFF. CDR3 DNA: TGTGCCAGCAGCTCCCTGCACGGAAGTTACAATGAGCAGTTCTTC. The variable domain in full, completed from reference TRBV7-3 and TRBJ2-1, reads GAGVSQTPSNKVTEKGKYVELRCDPISGHTALYWYRQSLGQGPEFLIYFQGTGAADDSGLPNDRFFAVRPEGSVSTLKIQRTERGDSAVYLCASSSLHGSYNEQFFGPGTRLTVL.

The rearrangement joins TRBV30 to TRBJ1-2; D possibly corresponds to TRBD1 (5 bases). The germline CDR1 and CDR2 sequences are GTSNPN and SVGIG (reference sequence). The CDR3 covers 14 residues. V was cut by 1 base and J by 4 bases, with 13 bases left in between. The CDR3 protein is CAWSGQHLFYGYTF. The CDR3 DNA reads as TGTGCCTGGAGTGGACAGCATCTATTCTATGGCTACACCTTC.

The chain couples TRBV6-5 to TRBJ2-2, with TRBD1 as a possible D gene (7 bases). Germline lookup yields CDR1 MNHEY and CDR2 SVGAGI. V was shortened by 1 base and J by 0 bases, with 9 bases between the two germline ends. CDR3 length equals 16 residues. This chain's CDR3 is CASSYWRGPNTGELFF. The CDR3 DNA follows: TGTGCCAGCAGTTACTGGAGGGGGCCGAACACCGGGGAGCTGTTTTTT.

This clone was observed a handful of times. The rearrangement uses TRBV18 and TRBJ1-1; D is perhaps TRBD1 (6 bases). CDR1 and CDR2 from the germline V gene are KGHSH and LQKENI. The V end was cut by 5 bases, the J end by 2 bases, with 15 bases between. There are 15 residues in the CDR3. CDR3 sequence reads: CASSSYRAPNTEAFF. Here the CDR3 DNA reads TGTGCCAGCTCATCATACAGGGCCCCAAACACTGAAGCTTTCTTT. Filled out from reference TRBV18 and TRBJ1-1, the complete variable domain reads NAGVMQNPRHLVRRRGQEARLRCSPMKGHSHVYWYRQLPEEGLKFMVYLQKENIIDESGMPKERFSAEFPKEGPSILRIQQVVRGDSAAYFCASSSYRAPNTEAFFGQGTRLTVV.

The rearrangement links TRBV30 to TRBJ2-1, with a tentative D call TRBD2 (6 bases). V was clipped by 4 bases and J by 6 bases, with 13 bases between them. CDR3 length: 13 residues. Germline V gene lookup returns CDR1 GTSNPN and CDR2 SVGIG (reference sequence). The CDR3 region has the DNA TGTGCCTGGAACCCTGGGACTGGCAATGAGCAGTTCTTC. It is translated as CAWNPGTGNEQFF.

This clone was seen only a few times. The gene calls are TRBV28 and TRBJ2-7; the D gene is possibly TRBD1 (5 bases). CDR1 MDHEN and CDR2 SYDVKM come from the germline V gene. The V and J ends lost 9 bases and 4 bases respectively, with 10 bases between them. This CDR3 is built from 11 residues. The DNA for the CDR3 is TGTGCCAGTTCGAACAGGTACGAGCAGTACTTC. It translates to CASSNRYEQYF.

The rearrangement links TRBV11-3 to TRBJ2-1; D might be TRBD2 (5 bases). The CDR3 runs 14 residues. Germline V lookup: CDR1 SGHNT, CDR2 YENEEA. V was clipped by 3 bases and J by 5 bases, with 11 bases between them. CDR3 sequence reads: CASSFDGVNNEQFF. The CDR3 DNA sequence: TGTGCCAGCAGCTTCGACGGGGTTAACAATGAGCAGTTCTTC.

V is TRBV4-2 and J is TRBJ2-1; D is perhaps TRBD2 (5 bases). The ends were cut back, 0 bases at V and 7 bases at J, with 10 bases in the middle. CDR3 length equals 14 residues. The germline gives CDR1 LGHNA, CDR2 YNFKEQ. The CDR3 loop is CASSQDVSGNEQFF. CDR3 nucleotides: TGTGCCAGCAGCCAAGATGTTTCGGGGAATGAGCAGTTCTTC.

The gene calls are TRBV5-1 and TRBJ1-3; TRBD1 matches at 7 bases. The germline V gene has CDR1 SGHRS and CDR2 YFSETQ. This CDR3 comprises 13 residues. Trimming removed 8 bases from V and 2 bases from J; junction bases left unmatched: 4. In DNA form, the CDR3 reads TGCGCCAGTAAACAGGGGACTGGAAACACCATATATTTT. This sequence encodes CASKQGTGNTIYF. Looking up the rest from reference TRBV5-1 and TRBJ1-3 gives the full variable domain: KAGVTQTPRYLIKTRGQQVTLSCSPISGHRSVSWYQQTPGQGLQFLFEYFSETQRNKGNFPGRFSGRQFSNSRSEMNVSTLELGDSALYLCASKQGTGNTIYFGEGSWLTVV.

This chain connects TRBV6-6 to TRBJ1-1; D perhaps matches TRBD1 (6 bases). The CDR3 is 13 amino acids. Trimming pared 10 bases from V and 4 bases from J, leaving 16 bases between. Germline V CDR1 and CDR2: MNHNY, SVGAGI (reference sequence). The CDR3 loop is CATRQEGITEAFF. The CDR3 nucleotides read TGTGCCACCCGACAGGAAGGGATCACTGAAGCTTTCTTT.

The chain combines TRBV6-5 with TRBJ2-6; D call uncertain. The CDR3 is made up of 16 amino acids. Germline loops: CDR1 MNHEY, CDR2 SVGAGI. With 0 bases removed from V and 0 bases from J, the gap between germline ends came to 6 bases. The CDR3 DNA is TGTGCCAGCAGTTACTCACCGGCCTCTGGGGCCAACGTCCTGACTTTC. Amino acid sequence: CASSYSPASGANVLTF.

The chain combines TRBV5-5 with TRBJ2-1; no firm D call. Trimming left V 4 bases short and J 3 bases short, with 8 bases between. This CDR3 comprises 13 residues. Germline V gene lookup returns CDR1 SGHKS and CDR2 YYEKEE (reference sequence). This chain's CDR3 is CASSMPLYNEQFF. CDR3 DNA: TGTGCCAGCAGCATGCCCCTCTACAATGAGCAGTTCTTC.

The chain employs TRBV11-2 and TRBJ1-3; 8 nucleotides match TRBD1. The V and J ends lost 3 bases and 4 bases, in that order; junction bases with no gene match: 11. The CDR3 is 17 amino acids. Per germline, CDR1 SGHAT and CDR2 FQNNGV. The CDR3 spells CASSLGPQGAGGNTIYF. DNA of the CDR3: TGTGCCAGCAGCTTGGGACCCCAGGGGGCGGGCGGAAACACCATATATTTT.

The rearrangement links TRBV4-3 to TRBJ1-1; D possibly corresponds to TRBD1 (5 bases). CDR3 length: 16 amino acids. V was shortened by 3 bases and J by 5 bases, with 19 bases between the two germline ends. Germline V lookup: CDR1 LGHNA, CDR2 YSLEER. This CDR3 reads CASSQGSSGRGTEAFF. The CDR3 region has the DNA TGCGCCAGCAGCCAGGGCTCCTCGGGGCGGGGGACTGAAGCTTTCTTT.

This clone was counted once. The chain uses TRBV18 and TRBJ1-6; 7 nucleotides match TRBD1. The CDR3 totals 16 residues. J was trimmed by 6 bases and V by 3 bases; bases with no gene match: 8. Germline V gene sequence: CDR1 KGHSH, CDR2 LQKENI. The CDR3 DNA reads TGTGCCAGCTCACCGTATACAGGGGCGGTTAATTCACCCCTCCACTTT. This gives the protein CASSPYTGAVNSPLHF.

V gene TRBV19 combines with J gene TRBJ1-5; the D is unclear. V lost 7 bases and J 3 bases, leaving 16 bases between the germline ends. Per the germline V gene, CDR1 is LNHDA and CDR2 is SQIVND (reference sequence). The CDR3 runs 15 residues. The CDR3: CASTSPDGYNQPQHF. The CDR3 bases are TGTGCCAGTACCTCCCCCGACGGCTACAATCAGCCCCAGCATTTT. The full variable domain, with the rest looked up from reference TRBV19 and TRBJ1-5, is DGGITQSPKYLFRKEGQNVTLSCEQNLNHDAMYWYRQDPGQGLRLIYYSQIVNDFQKGDIAEGYSVSREKKESFPLTVTSAQKNPTAFYLCASTSPDGYNQPQHFGDGTRLSIL.

This chain links TRBV6-5 with TRBJ1-1; TRBD1 matches 9 bases. This CDR3 contains 14 residues. The V segment lost 6 bases and the J segment 3 bases; nucleotides outside the gene matches: 5. CDR1 is MNHEY, CDR2 SVGAGI, per germline. The CDR3 region is CASRLGQGHTEAFF. The CDR3 DNA reads as TGTGCCAGCAGGCTAGGACAGGGGCACACTGAAGCTTTCTTT.

The rearrangement joins TRBV30 to TRBJ2-7; 12 positions agree with TRBD1. CDR1 is GTSNPN and CDR2 is SVGIG in the germline V gene (reference sequence). This CDR3 has 13 residues. The trim removed 5 bases at V and 7 bases at J, leaving 6 bases unmatched. This chain's CDR3 is CAWEGQGAGEQYF. The CDR3 coding sequence is TGTGCCTGGGAGGGACAGGGGGCAGGGGAGCAGTACTTC.

The CDR3 protein is CASSLRQVNTEAFF. DNA of the CDR3: TGCGCCAGCAGCCTAAGACAGGTGAACACTGAAGCTTTCTTT. This sequence joins TRBV5-1 and TRBJ1-1; possibly TRBD1 for D (6 bases). V was trimmed by 4 bases and J by 0 bases, leaving 10 bases between them. The CDR3 is 14 residues long. The germline V gene encodes CDR1 SGHRS and CDR2 YFSETQ.

This clone was seen a few times. V and J are TRBV15 and TRBJ2-6; no definite D call. V was cut by 1 base and J by 0 bases, with 7 bases left in between. The CDR3 totals 16 residues. The germline gives CDR1 LNHNV, CDR2 YYDKDF (reference sequence). The CDR3 bases are TGTGCCACCAGCAGAGGTAGAATCTCTGGGGCCAACGTCCTGACTTTC. Protein sequence: CATSRGRISGANVLTF.

This chain links TRBV19 with TRBJ2-7, with TRBD2 matching 13 bases. Germline CDR1 LNHDA, CDR2 SQIVND (reference sequence). The V gene end was trimmed by 4 bases and the J gene end by 3 bases; junction bases not matched to a gene: 6. CDR3 length: 16 residues. The CDR3 region has the DNA TGTGCCAGTAGTAGGACCGGGACTAGCGGGGACTACGAGCAGTACTTC. Its translation: CASSRTGTSGDYEQYF.

The chain couples TRBV6-1 to TRBJ2-7; a possible D gene is TRBD2 (5 bases). The CDR3 is 12 residues long. The germline V and J ends were trimmed by 7 bases and 7 bases, with 14 bases remaining between them. CDR1 and CDR2 (germline): MNHNS, SASEGT. CDR3 bases: TGTGCCAGCAATGGGGAGATAGGGGAGCAGTACTTC. It encodes CASNGEIGEQYF.

V is TRBV7-2 and J is TRBJ2-7; 13 bases map to TRBD2. The V gene's germline CDR1 is SGHTA and CDR2 FQGNSA. The J segment lost 5 bases and the V segment lost 3 bases, leaving 13 bases of the junction unmatched. The CDR3 runs to 18 residues. The CDR3 DNA reads TGTGCCAGCAGCTTTGTCTCCCCGGGACTAGCGGGGTTAAACGAGCAGTACTTC. Amino acids: CASSFVSPGLAGLNEQYF.

CDR3 sequence: CASSFASGGETQYF. DNA of the CDR3: TGTGCCAGCAGTTTTGCAAGCGGGGGGGAGACCCAGTACTTC. The rearrangement joins TRBV5-5 to TRBJ2-5; TRBD2 matches at 9 bases. Germline V gene data show CDR1 as SGHKS and CDR2 as YYEKEE (reference sequence). The J segment lost 5 bases and the V segment lost 5 bases, leaving 7 bases of the junction unmatched. The CDR3 length is 14 residues.

This chain uses TRBV9 with TRBJ2-3; the D gene is possibly TRBD1 (6 bases). The CDR3 consists of 15 residues. Looked up from germline, CDR1 is SGDLS and CDR2 is YYNGEE. The V and J ends lost 3 bases and 4 bases respectively, with 15 bases between them. CDR3 coding DNA: TGTGCCAGCAGCGCTTGGGACACCCGACCAGATACGCAGTATTTT. It is translated as CASSAWDTRPDTQYF.

This chain connects TRBV19 to TRBJ2-7, with unresolved D. CDR1 and CDR2 (germline): LNHDA, SQIVND (reference sequence). This CDR3 comprises 12 residues. V was trimmed by 7 bases and J by 0 bases, leaving 7 bases between them. The CDR3 loop is CASKGGSYEQYF. Here the CDR3 DNA reads TGTGCCAGTAAGGGCGGCTCCTACGAGCAGTACTTC. Drawing the rest from reference TRBV19 and TRBJ2-7, the complete variable domain is DGGITQSPKYLFRKEGQNVTLSCEQNLNHDAMYWYRQDPGQGLRLIYYSQIVNDFQKGDIAEGYSVSREKKESFPLTVTSAQKNPTAFYLCASKGGSYEQYFGPGTRLTVT.

The gene calls are TRBV5-4 and TRBJ2-1; 10 bases line up with TRBD2. Unmatched junction bases numbered 7, after V lost 4 bases and J lost 6 bases. Germline CDR1 reads SGHNT; CDR2 reads YYREEE (reference sequence). The CDR3 covers 15 residues. CDR3 loop: CASSAGLAVSNEQFF. CDR3 nucleotide sequence: TGTGCCAGCAGCGCTGGACTAGCGGTTTCCAATGAGCAGTTCTTC.

The CDR3 DNA sequence: TGTGCCAGCAGCCTCTCGCGAAGCCCCTACGAGCAGTACTTC. Translation gives CASSLSRSPYEQYF. The V and J genes are TRBV27 and TRBJ2-7; D is ambiguous. V was trimmed by 6 bases and J by 2 bases, leaving 14 bases between them. Germline V lookup: CDR1 MNHEY, CDR2 SMNVEV (reference sequence). The CDR3 is 14 amino acids.